This T cell receptor beta chain is from a study of cytomegalovirus exposure and HLA in healthy donors. The overall study: The 120 validation repertoires and the approximately 640 first-cohort repertoires shared a platform, a later analysis reported. Study-wide results and limits: Rarity held for most TCR sequences, but there were some public TCRs that occurred in many donors. Cytomegalovirus status, reportedly, was diagnosed with high specificity and sensitivity by the classifier. The study labeled 150 or so TCR beta chains cytomegalovirus-associated.

This clone was picked up a small number of times. Its target is not known. TCRdb's copy holds only in-frame clones and misses some; the assay was immunoSEQ multiplex PCR. The table has approximately 180,000 clones, 87% seen once. The CDR3 is made up of 15 amino acids. The germline CDR1 and CDR2 sequences are SQVTM and ANQGSEA. The trim removed 1 base at V and 0 bases at J, leaving 6 bases unmatched. Sample: PBMCs. The clonotype was recovered from a young woman in good health and CMV-seronegative. The chain is built from TRBV29-1 and TRBJ2-7; 7 nucleotides line up with TRBD2. Here the CDR3 DNA reads TGCAGCGTTGAAGCATCCCCGGGGGGCTCCTACGAGCAGTACTTC. Encoded protein: CSVEASPGGSYEQYF.